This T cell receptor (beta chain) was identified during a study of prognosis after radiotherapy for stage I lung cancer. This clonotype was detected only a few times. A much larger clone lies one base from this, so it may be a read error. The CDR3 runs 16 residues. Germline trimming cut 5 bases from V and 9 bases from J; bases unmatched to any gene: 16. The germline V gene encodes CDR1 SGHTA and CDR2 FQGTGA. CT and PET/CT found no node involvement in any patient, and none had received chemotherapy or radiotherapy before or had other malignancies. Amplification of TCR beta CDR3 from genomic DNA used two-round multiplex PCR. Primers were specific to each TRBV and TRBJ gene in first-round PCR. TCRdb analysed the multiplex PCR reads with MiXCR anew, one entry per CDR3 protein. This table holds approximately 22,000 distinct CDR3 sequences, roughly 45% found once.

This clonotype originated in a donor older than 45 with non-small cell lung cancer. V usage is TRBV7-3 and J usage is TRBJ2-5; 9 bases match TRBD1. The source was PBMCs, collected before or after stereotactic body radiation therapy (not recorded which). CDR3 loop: CASSTLPQGAGEAQYF. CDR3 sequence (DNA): TGTGCCAGCAGCACACTCCCACAGGGGGCCGGGGAGGCCCAGTACTTC.